This T cell receptor (beta chain) was obtained from a study of T cell responses to AZD1222 COVID-19 vaccine. Study-wide points: Regions left unmutated in variants are reportedly the target of nearly half of spike-specific TCRs.

Only in-frame clones appear in the TCRdb table, and some are missing; sequencing was by immunoSEQ multiplex PCR. The sample records some 190,000 clones, 80% to 90% being singletons. As regards this clone: Its antigen is still unknown.

The CDR3 has 16 amino acids. Germline CDR1 and CDR2: MGHRA and YSYEKL. After removal of 4 bases from V and 4 bases from J, the junction contained 12 bases not matched to a gene. Sequencing was performed on peripheral blood, taken on day 0 of AZD1222 vaccination. This clonotype was obtained from an adult in good health. The rearrangement uses TRBV4-1 and TRBJ2-7; 8 bases map to TRBD2. DNA of the CDR3: TGCGCCAGCAGCCCCTCCGGGGGGGGCGGGGTGTACGAGCAGTACTTC. Residues: CASSPSGGGGVYEQYF.